This T cell receptor beta chain was obtained from a study of technical replicates of blood from several donors. CDR1 is SGHAT and CDR2 is FQNNGV in the germline V gene. With 5 bases removed from V and 6 bases from J, the gap between germline ends came to 11 bases. The length of the CDR3 is 13 residues. Assay: immunoSEQ multiplex PCR; the TCRdb copy retains only in-frame clones and omits some. The sample yields 55,000 to 80,000 clones, nearly 98% seen once. This chain links TRBV11-2 with TRBJ2-1; no clear D gene. Sequencing was carried out using T cells isolated from PBMCs. This clonotype was sampled from a human donor in good health. This chain's CDR3 is CASSPDSFNEQFF. The CDR3, as DNA: TGTGCCAGCAGCCCAGACTCTTTCAATGAGCAGTTCTTC.